This T cell receptor (beta chain) appears in the sequencing data of a study of identical twins (dated by TCRdb to the mid-2010s). Regarding the research as a whole: TCR alpha and beta repertoires from monozygotic twins, unrelated adults of various ages and cord blood were deep-sequenced to test whether fetal clonotypes persist. To rule out contamination, replicate twin experiments were performed at different times with different library preparation protocols.

From its cysteine to its phenylalanine, the CDR3 spans 14 amino acids. CDR3 DNA only is kept here, 42 bases in frame from base 1. Taken from the germline V gene (reference sequence), the CDR1 and CDR2 loops are DFQATT and SNEGSKA. Germline trimming amounts to 7 bases on V and 3 bases on J, with 8 as the count of junction bases outside the gene matches. Libraries were prepared through 5' RACE. The sequencer was an Illumina HiSeq 2000. A universal primer binding site was added through template switching, and the final cDNA carried a unique molecular identifier so that TCR cDNA molecules could be counted accurately. First-strand cDNA for TCR alpha and beta chains was synthesized from specific primers in the conserved constant-segment region. To control for contamination, every cDNA library was double barcoded, receiving both a SMART-Mk sample barcode and Illumina barcodes. TruSeq adapter sequences, together with Illumina sample barcodes, were added in two successive PCR steps. TCR alpha and beta cDNA libraries were sequenced on the Illumina HiSeq platform with custom primers. The study's own analysis went as follows. MiGEC processed the raw reads to extract unique molecular identifiers, while MiXCR was used to determine the CDR3 positions. Recombination models were inferred per individual with the repgenHMM and IGoR tools using an EM algorithm. Shared clonotypes were analyzed with the tcR package in R, and sharing was normalized by the product of cloneset sizes. To study raw recombination without the effects of thymic and clonal selection, out-of-frame nonproductive sequences were analyzed. TCRdb reprocessed the public reads (quality trimming at Q25 with fastp, clone calling with MiXCR) and kept in-frame beta chains. Each record represents a unique CDR3 protein, reported with the most common genes and DNA among its rows. The V and J calls, along with clone size, are taken from TCRdb and not from the paper's own processing. In this sample the table shows approximately 1.8 million distinct CDR3 sequences, under 35% of which occur a single time. The ten largest clones represent about 0.27% of the sample.

The sample holds a few counts of this clonotype. Its antigen remains undetermined. Within one base of it there is no much larger clone, and no base qualities were kept. All donors were healthy Caucasians. Summary of the overall study and its limitations: Conclusions relied on cross-sectional statistical analysis, since the same donors could not be followed over many years. Fewer insertions were carried by abundant cord blood beta clonotypes, a similar but weaker trend appeared in young adult naive repertoires, and no such trend appeared in memory repertoires. Recombination models systematically underestimated out-of-frame TCR alpha sharing in monozygotic twins but agreed with sharing between unrelated individuals. A weaker excess of twin sharing was found in beta out-of-frame sequences because the signal-to-noise ratio was lowered by fewer shared sequences. Zero-insertion analyses could be partly confounded by invariant T cells such as MAIT and iNKT, though diverse VJ usage argued against such confounding for most clonotypes. Out-of-frame TCR alpha sequences shared between twins showed an excess of low generation-probability sequences compared with coincidental sharing between unrelated individuals.

The TCR originated in a newborn girl in good health. In this chain, TRBV20-1 is recombined with TRBJ1-5; 8 junctional bases match TRBD1. Sequences were obtained from cord blood. The CDR3 region has the sequence CSVTGTGDNQPQHF. The DNA sequence is as follows: TGCAGTGTAACCGGGACAGGAGACAATCAGCCCCAGCATTTT.